The TCR beta chain under discussion was sequenced for a study of blood T cell repertoires in COVID-19. Study summary: Whether acute or convalescent, the COVID-19 samples came from the United States, Italy and Spain. Sources were T cells, B-cell-depleted T cells, or PBMCs; the material itself was cDNA or gDNA.

Original handling: Nucleated cell counts were estimated from reference gene primer amplification. Measured with immunoSEQ multiplex PCR; TCRdb has only the in-frame clones, and not every one. From that table come the V and J calls and clone size; the DNA was used to work out D and trimming. The top ten hold under 2% of the sample, which has 300,000 to 400,000 clones, 70% to 90% seen once. The Seattle site enrolled patients during active infection and followed them longitudinally. CDR3 length: 15 residues. Per the germline V gene, CDR1 is SGDLS and CDR2 is YYNGEE. Trimming removed 4 bases from V and 8 bases from J, with 18 bases in between.

The sample was peripheral blood. The source of this sequence is a woman under 40 with COVID-19, enrolled during active disease. The V gene is TRBV9, the J gene TRBJ1-4; D uncertain. This chain's CDR3 is CASSPRGSVAEKLFF. The CDR3 coding sequence is TGTGCCAGCAGCCCCCGAGGATCAGTGGCAGAAAAACTGTTTTTT.